These 11 T cell receptor beta chains were sequenced from one sample in a study of shared clonotypes between healthy human individuals. Only in-frame clones appear in the TCRdb table, and some are missing; sequencing was by immunoSEQ multiplex PCR. The sample contains roughly 2,000,000 clones, approximately 94% of which appear only once. Positively selected for CCR7, the CD45RO-negative cells used as naive CD8 cells excluded terminally differentiated effector memory CD45RA+ cells. Sequencing was done on a sample of naive CD8+ T cells sorted from blood. These receptor sequences come from a man aged 18 to 29 in good health.

The rearrangement uses TRBV6-1 and TRBJ2-3, with a weak D call TRBD2 (6 bases). Trimming took 1 base from V and 14 from J, leaving 16 bases between them. CDR3 length equals 13 residues. Germline-derived CDR1 and CDR2 are MNHNS and SASEGT. CDR3 sequence (DNA): TGTGCCAGCAGTGAAGTCTTTTGGGACTGGGCGTATTTT. Amino acids: CASSEVFWDWAYF.

The chain couples TRBV10-1 to TRBJ2-7; 9 bases line up with TRBD1. The length of the CDR3 is 15 residues. V shed 0 bases, J shed 3 bases, and the junction held 3 bases outside the gene matches. Germline assignment: CDR1 WNHNN and CDR2 SYGVQD (reference sequence). CDR3 in amino acids: CASSESTGGCYEQYF. The CDR3 DNA is TGCGCCAGCAGTGAGTCGACAGGGGGATGCTACGAGCAGTACTTC.

Concerning this clone itself: A much larger clone differs from this one at a single base, so this may be a read error. This sample includes further DNA sequences coding for the same CDR3. The chain links TRBV28 to TRBJ2-7; 11 positions match TRBD1. The CDR3 consists of 14 residues. V shed 5 bases, J shed 3 bases, and the junction held 3 bases outside the gene matches. Germline CDR1 is MDHEN and CDR2 is SYDVKM. CDR3 sequence (DNA): TGTGCCAGCAGTCCAGGGACAGGGGGCTACGAGCAGTACTTC. This sequence encodes CASSPGTGGYEQYF. Full variable domain (remainder filled in from reference TRBV28 and TRBJ2-7): DVKVTQSSRYLVKRTGEKVFLECVQDMDHENMFWYRQDPGLGLRLIYFSYDVKMKEKGDIPEGYSVSREKKERFSLILESASTNQTSMYLCASSPGTGGYEQYFGPGTRLTVT.

This sequence joins TRBV28 and TRBJ2-3; 8 bases align to TRBD2. V lost 5 bases and J lost 5; bases outside the gene matches: 3. Germline V gene lookup returns CDR1 MDHEN and CDR2 SYDVKM. This CDR3 is built from 13 residues. The CDR3 DNA follows: TGTGCCAGCAGTCGGACTAGCCAAGATACGCAGTATTTT. It yields the protein CASSRTSQDTQYF.

This chain links TRBV6-5 with TRBJ2-7, with 10 bases identical to TRBD2. Germline V gives CDR1 MNHEY, CDR2 SVGAGI. This CDR3 spans 13 amino acids. Trimming removed 8 bases from V and 2 bases from J; junction bases left unmatched: 3. DNA of the CDR3: TGTGCCAGCGGACTAGCGGCGACCTACGAGCAGTACTTC. It encodes CASGLAATYEQYF.

The chain couples TRBV7-2 to TRBJ2-1; 10 nucleotides line up with TRBD2. J was trimmed by 5 bases and V by 3 bases; bases with no gene match: 10. Germline CDR1 SGHTA, CDR2 FQGNSA. The CDR3 length is 17 residues. CDR3 amino acids: CASSFGAGTSEDNEQFF. The DNA of the CDR3 is TGTGCCAGCAGCTTCGGGGCCGGGACTAGCGAAGACAATGAGCAGTTCTTC.

This chain joins TRBV19 and TRBJ2-7; 7 bases are shared with TRBD1. Germline CDR1 reads LNHDA; CDR2 reads SQIVND (reference sequence). This CDR3 spans 13 amino acids. Trimming took 5 bases from V and 4 from J; bases not matched to a gene: 5. The DNA for the CDR3 is TGTGCCAGTAGTGTCGGGACAGTGTACGAGCAGTACTTC. Translating gives CASSVGTVYEQYF.

The V gene is TRBV2, the J gene TRBJ2-7; D is undetermined. The CDR3 has 13 amino acids. V shed 4 bases and J shed 3 bases, with 10 bases lying between them. Germline V CDR1 and CDR2: SNHLY, FYNNEI. In DNA, the CDR3 is TGTGCCAGCAGTGTCCTCCCTTACTACGAGCAGTACTTC. It yields the protein CASSVLPYYEQYF.

J is TRBJ1-1 and V is TRBV5-8, with D unclear. Germline-derived CDR1 and CDR2 are SGHTS and YDEGEE. This CDR3 region has 15 residues. V was trimmed by 4 bases and J by 3 bases, leaving 16 bases between them. CDR3 in DNA: TGTGCCAGCAGCCTTCGGGAATGGTCGGACACTGAAGCTTTCTTT. It translates to CASSLREWSDTEAFF.

This clone occurred once. The rearrangement links TRBV7-8 to TRBJ2-3; D is undetermined. The V end lost 1 base, the J end lost 6 bases, and 11 bases lay between the germline ends. The CDR3 loop spans 14 amino acids. From germline, CDR1 is SGHVS and CDR2 FQNEAQ. The CDR3 bases are TGTGCCAGCAGCTTAGACGGAGTAGCCGATACGCAGTATTTT. Its translation: CASSLDGVADTQYF.

The gene calls are TRBV27 and TRBJ2-7, with 7 bases fitting TRBD2. V dropped 2 bases and J dropped 2; count of bases not matched to a gene: 12. From germline, CDR1 is MNHEY and CDR2 SMNVEV (reference sequence). The CDR3 runs to 17 residues. The CDR3 spells CASSLAGAGSGAYEQYF. The DNA for the CDR3 is TGTGCCAGCAGTTTAGCTGGAGCGGGGTCGGGCGCCTACGAGCAGTACTTC.